The present T cell receptor beta chain was sequenced within a study of blood T cells in healthy people across ages. Using a J-beta primer mix together with a sample-barcoded 5' primer, a second PCR was run for about 6 to 11 cycles. TCRdb independently ran MiXCR on the 5' RACE reads; one entry per CDR3 protein. The table has 710,000 or so distinct CDR3 sequences, 22% seen once; the top ten hold 22%. This clonotype has only a few counts. Looked up from germline, CDR1 is MNHEY and CDR2 is SVGAGI. The V segment lost 0 bases and the J segment 3 bases; nucleotides outside the gene matches: 2. The CDR3 runs to 15 residues.

This sequence was found in a man between 65 and 85 years old in good health. The rearrangement links TRBV6-5 to TRBJ2-1; 7 positions agree with TRBD2. Sequencing input: blood. The DNA of the CDR3 is TGTGCCAGCAGTTACTCGCGGGGGATCTACAATGAGCAGTTCTTC. It translates to CASSYSRGIYNEQFF.